Listed here are 6 T cell receptor beta chains from one sample, sequenced in a study of blood T cell repertoires in COVID-19. Here immunoSEQ multiplex PCR was the method, and the copy in TCRdb shows in-frame clones only, minus some. The sample records 360,000 or so clones, approximately 90% being singletons. Source material: peripheral blood. All receptors derive from a woman aged 55-75 years with COVID-19, enrolled during active disease.

The chain joins TRBV7-2 to TRBJ1-2, with D possibly matching TRBD1 (5 bases). The CDR3 length is 15 residues. Trimming stripped 5 bases from V and 4 bases from J, with 17 bases between. Per germline, CDR1 SGHTA and CDR2 FQGNSA. CDR3 coding DNA: TGTGCCAGCAGCCAGTTTAGGACAAGCATCTATGGCTACACCTTC. It encodes CASSQFRTSIYGYTF.

The chain combines TRBV7-3 with TRBJ1-1, with a weak D call TRBD1 (6 bases). CDR3 size: 13 residues. The V end was cut by 5 bases, the J end by 4 bases, with 11 bases between. Germline values: CDR1 SGHTA, CDR2 FQGTGA. CDR3 nucleotides: TGTGCCAGCAGCAAACAGGGTGGCACTGAAGCTTTCTTT. It translates to CASSKQGGTEAFF.

This clone has a single count. The chain combines TRBV6-5 with TRBJ1-1; maybe TRBD1 (6 bases). This CDR3 has 13 residues. Trimming removed 7 bases from V and 4 bases from J, with 13 bases in between. Germline V gives CDR1 MNHEY, CDR2 SVGAGI. The DNA for the CDR3 is TGTGCCAGCAAAAAGGGGGGGGGCACTGAAGCTTTCTTT. Protein: CASKKGGGTEAFF.

This clone was observed a few times. The gene calls are TRBV9 and TRBJ1-1, with D unresolved. With 0 bases removed from V and 0 bases from J, the gap between germline ends came to 6 bases. The CDR3 loop spans 14 amino acids. The germline gives CDR1 SGDLS, CDR2 YYNGEE. The CDR3 sequence: CASSVEAVNTEAFF. The CDR3 DNA reads TGTGCCAGCAGCGTAGAAGCCGTGAACACTGAAGCTTTCTTT.

The chain carries TRBV7-8 and TRBJ1-1; D is unresolved. The CDR3 is made up of 14 amino acids. The V end was cut by 2 bases, the J end by 1 base, with 8 bases between. Germline CDR1 is SGHVS and CDR2 is FQNEAQ. CDR3 in DNA: TGTGCCAGCAGCTTACTAGTCGGGAACACTGAAGCTTTCTTT. It codes for CASSLLVGNTEAFF.

This clone was seen just once. The chain is built from TRBV10-3 and TRBJ1-1; possible D gene TRBD1, 5 bases. Trimming took 3 bases from V and 8 from J, leaving 13 bases between them. The CDR3 has 13 amino acids. CDR1 is ENHRY, CDR2 SYGVKD, per germline. The CDR3 here is CAISDWGGREAFF. The CDR3, as DNA: TGTGCCATCAGTGACTGGGGGGGGAGGGAAGCTTTCTTT.